The rows below give T cell receptor beta chains drawn from one sample of a study of shared clonotypes between healthy human individuals. Profiled with immunoSEQ multiplex PCR; TCRdb holds only in-frame clones, not every one. The repertoire holds around 550,000 clones, with 90% to 97% as singletons. Sequencing was carried out using naive CD4+ T cells sorted from blood. These receptors were collected from a woman in her 30s in good health. CDR3s include the opening cysteine and the closing phenylalanine or tryptophan. The order of the fields is V gene, J gene, CDR3 length, D gene, CDR3 DNA, CDR3 protein. D genes are given only for firm matches.

TRBV19	TRBJ1-4	15	-	TGTGCCAGTAGAATCGCTTCCGGGGGCGGTGAAAAACTGTTTTTT	CASRIASGGGEKLFF
TRBV18	TRBJ1-1	15	TRBD1	TGTGCCAGCTCACCCCCCGGGACAGTTGACACTGAAGCTTTCTTT	CASSPPGTVDTEAFF
TRBV19	TRBJ2-7	15	-	TGTGCCAGTAGCACCCCCCACCGGGCGCCCTACGAGCAGTACTTC	CASSTPHRAPYEQYF
TRBV5-4	TRBJ2-7	15	TRBD2	TGTGCCAGCAGCTTTGGGACTAGCGACCCCTACGAGCAGTACTTC	CASSFGTSDPYEQYF
TRBV7-2	TRBJ2-2	16	-	TGTGCCAGCAGCTTATTTACGGTGGAGAACACCGGGGAGCTGTTTTTT	CASSLFTVENTGELFF
TRBV10-2	TRBJ1-1	13	-	TGCGCCAGCAGTGTAACCGCGGACAGACGAGCTTTCTTT	CASSVTADRRAFF
TRBV9	TRBJ2-3	18	TRBD2	TGTGCCAGCAGCGTAGGGGAGGTGCTAGCGGGAGGTCCAGATACGCAGTATTTT	CASSVGEVLAGGPDTQYF
TRBV6-5	TRBJ2-1	15	-	TGTGCCAGCCGCGAGCGGGCTTACTCCTACAATGAGCAGTTCTTC	CASRERAYSYNEQFF
TRBV15	TRBJ1-5	16	-	TGTGCCACCAGCAGAGTGGACAGACGATCCAATCAGCCCCAGCATTTT	CATSRVDRRSNQPQHF
TRBV28	TRBJ1-5	16	-	TGTGCCAGCATTCATCCCCGGGGGATTGGCAATCAGCCCCAGCATTTT	CASIHPRGIGNQPQHF
TRBV4-1	TRBJ2-5	15	-	TGCGCCAGCAGCCCCGCAGTACGGGTAGAGGAGACCCAGTACTTC	CASSPAVRVEETQYF
TRBV11-3	TRBJ2-7	11	-	TGTGCCAGCAGCTCCCGGGGCGAGCAGTACTTC	CASSSRGEQYF
TRBV19	TRBJ1-1	13	-	TGTGCCAGTAGTATAGATCGAACGGGAGAAGCTTTCTTT	CASSIDRTGEAFF
TRBV30	TRBJ1-2	12	-	TGTGCCTGGAGCAGCGACAGGAGGGGCTACACCTTC	CAWSSDRRGYTF
TRBV28	TRBJ2-7	15	TRBD2	TGTGCCAGCAGTTATGGGACTATTACCCTACTAGAGCAGTACTTC	CASSYGTITLLEQYF
TRBV5-1	TRBJ2-7	13	-	TGCGCCAGCAAGGATGTGCCTAACTACGAGCAGTACTTC	CASKDVPNYEQYF
TRBV10-1	TRBJ2-7	13	-	TGCGCCAGCAGTGCAACGGACAGTTCGGTGCAGTACTTC	CASSATDSSVQYF
TRBV27	TRBJ2-6	14	-	TGTGCCAGCAGCCGACAACAGGGGGCCAACGTCCTGACTTTC	CASSRQQGANVLTF
TRBV12-1	TRBJ2-7	18	-	TGTGCCAGCAGCTCACCCGTCCGTTGTTTGCGGGAGCGTTACGAGCAGTACTTC	CASSSPVRCLRERYEQYF
TRBV27	TRBJ2-7	14	TRBD2	TGTGCCAGCACCAAACTAGCGGGAGAAAACGAGCAGTACTTC	CASTKLAGENEQYF